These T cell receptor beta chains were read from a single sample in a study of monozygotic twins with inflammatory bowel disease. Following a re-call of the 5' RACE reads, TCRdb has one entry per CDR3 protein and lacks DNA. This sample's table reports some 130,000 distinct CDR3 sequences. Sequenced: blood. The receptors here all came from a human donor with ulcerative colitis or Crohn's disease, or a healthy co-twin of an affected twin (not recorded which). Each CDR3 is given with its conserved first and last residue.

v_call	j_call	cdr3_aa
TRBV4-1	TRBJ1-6	CASSQAPIQETGTNSPLHF
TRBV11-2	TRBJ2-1	CASSLDSGLAGKVEQFF
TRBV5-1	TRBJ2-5	CASSLARTGGGETQYF
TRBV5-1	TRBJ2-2	CASRRRPGAGTGELFF
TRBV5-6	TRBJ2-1	CASSLVGIRGQFF
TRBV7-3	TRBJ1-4	CASSPNGGRNEKLFF
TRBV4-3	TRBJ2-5	CASSQDSPWVGETQYF
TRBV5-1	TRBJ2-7	CASSLGGQGGYEQYF
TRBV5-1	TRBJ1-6	CASSSSTGDNSPLHF
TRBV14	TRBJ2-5	CASSQVRTDRETQYF
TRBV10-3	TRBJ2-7	CAISRDSYEQYF
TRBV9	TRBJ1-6	CASSVEGRRIGSPLHF
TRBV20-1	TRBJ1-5	CSAGGIRNQPQHF
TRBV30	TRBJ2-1	CAWRGGRGNEQFF
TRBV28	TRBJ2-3	CASTLGGISDTQYF